The T cell receptor (beta chain) described here comes from a study of T cell responses to AZD1222 COVID-19 vaccine. The method was immunoSEQ multiplex PCR; TCRdb's version includes in-frame clones alone and lacks a portion of them. The table includes 150,000 to 200,000 clones, roughly 92% detected once. The CDR3 is 12 residues long. The V and J ends lost 6 bases and 3 bases respectively, with 9 bases between them. The V gene is TRBV12-3 or TRBV12-4, the J gene TRBJ2-7, with a tentative D call TRBD1 (5 bases). The sequence was obtained from an adult who received the AZD1222 COVID-19 vaccine. This material consisted of peripheral blood, taken 28 days after the second AZD1222 dose. CDR3 in amino acids: CASRDMGYEQYF. The CDR3 region has the DNA TGTGCCAGCAGGGACATGGGCTACGAGCAGTACTTC.